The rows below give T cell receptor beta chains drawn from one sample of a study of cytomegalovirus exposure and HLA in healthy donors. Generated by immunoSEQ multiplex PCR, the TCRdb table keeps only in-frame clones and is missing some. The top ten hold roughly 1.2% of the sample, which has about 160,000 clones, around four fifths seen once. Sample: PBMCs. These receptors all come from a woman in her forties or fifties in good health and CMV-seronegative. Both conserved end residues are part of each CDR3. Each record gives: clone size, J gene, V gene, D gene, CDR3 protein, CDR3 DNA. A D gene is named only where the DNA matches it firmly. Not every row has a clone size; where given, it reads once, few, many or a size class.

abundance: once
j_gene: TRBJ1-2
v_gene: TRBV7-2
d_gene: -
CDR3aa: CASSPLPRGIYGYTF
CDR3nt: TGTGCCAGCAGCCCCCTCCCGAGGGGGATCTATGGCTACACCTTC

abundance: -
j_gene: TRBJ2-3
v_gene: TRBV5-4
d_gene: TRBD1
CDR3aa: CASSLGDRGTDTQYF
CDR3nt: TGTGCCAGCAGCCTCGGGGACAGGGGAACAGATACGCAGTATTTT

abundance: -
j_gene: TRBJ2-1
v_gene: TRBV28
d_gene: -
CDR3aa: CASSLLVYEQFF
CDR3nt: TGTGCCAGCAGTTTACTAGTCTATGAGCAGTTCTTC

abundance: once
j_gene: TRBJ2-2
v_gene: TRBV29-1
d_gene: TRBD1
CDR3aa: CSALSGQGKPGELFF
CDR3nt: TGCAGCGCCCTGTCGGGACAGGGGAAGCCCGGGGAGCTGTTTTTT

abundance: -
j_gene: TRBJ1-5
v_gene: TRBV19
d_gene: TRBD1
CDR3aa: CASNSEPGQGASPQHF
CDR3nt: TGTGCCAGTAACTCTGAACCGGGACAGGGGGCTTCACCCCAGCATTTT

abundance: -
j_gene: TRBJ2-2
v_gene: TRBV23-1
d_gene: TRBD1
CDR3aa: CASSQSASETGASGELFF
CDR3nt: TGCGCCAGCAGTCAATCCGCGTCCGAGACAGGGGCTTCCGGGGAGCTGTTTTTT

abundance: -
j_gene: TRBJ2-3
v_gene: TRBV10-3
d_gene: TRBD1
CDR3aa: CAISENRGLADTQYF
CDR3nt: TGTGCCATCAGTGAGAACAGGGGGCTTGCAGATACGCAGTATTTT

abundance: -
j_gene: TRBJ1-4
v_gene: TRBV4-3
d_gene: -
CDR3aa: CASSQVVQRGFTNEKLFF
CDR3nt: TGCGCCAGCAGCCAAGTAGTCCAAAGAGGTTTTACTAATGAAAAACTGTTTTTT

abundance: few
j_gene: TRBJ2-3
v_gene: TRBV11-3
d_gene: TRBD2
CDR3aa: CASSLVHLSLAGASDTQYF
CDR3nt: TGTGCCAGCAGCTTAGTCCATCTCTCACTAGCGGGAGCTTCAGATACGCAGTATTTT

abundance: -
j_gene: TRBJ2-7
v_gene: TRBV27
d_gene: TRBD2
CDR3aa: CASLGGGSYEQYF
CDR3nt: TGTGCCAGCCTTGGCGGGGGCTCCTACGAGCAGTACTTC

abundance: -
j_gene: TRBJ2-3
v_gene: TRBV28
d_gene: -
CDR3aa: CASSPGLGTDTQYF
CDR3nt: TGTGCCAGCAGCCCAGGGCTCGGCACAGATACGCAGTATTTT

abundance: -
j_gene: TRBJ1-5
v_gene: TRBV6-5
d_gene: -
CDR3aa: CASSYSSRYNQPQHF
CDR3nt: TGTGCCAGCAGTTACTCGAGCAGGTACAATCAGCCCCAGCATTTT

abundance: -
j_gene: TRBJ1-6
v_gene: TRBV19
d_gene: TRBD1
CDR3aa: CASSISGTGGYNSPLHF
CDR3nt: TGTGCCAGTAGTATTTCTGGGACAGGGGGTTATAATTCACCCCTCCACTTT

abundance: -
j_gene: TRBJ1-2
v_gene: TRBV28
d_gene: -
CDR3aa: CASSLTPNYGYTF
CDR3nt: TGTGCCAGCAGTTTAACTCCAAACTATGGCTACACCTTC

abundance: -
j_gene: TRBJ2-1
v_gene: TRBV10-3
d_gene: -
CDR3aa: CAISEPGTRGRNEQFF
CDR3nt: TGTGCCATCAGTGAGCCAGGGACTCGGGGGAGAAATGAGCAGTTCTTC

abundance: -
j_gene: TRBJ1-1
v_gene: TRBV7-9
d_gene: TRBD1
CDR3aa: CASSSTGVSARELAEAFF
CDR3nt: TGTGCCAGCAGCTCAACAGGGGTCTCGGCCAGGGAACTAGCCGAAGCTTTCTTT

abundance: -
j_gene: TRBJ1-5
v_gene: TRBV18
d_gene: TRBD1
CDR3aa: CASSPTLLIQGADQPQHF
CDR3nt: TGTGCCAGCTCACCAACGCTTTTAATTCAGGGGGCTGATCAGCCCCAGCATTTT

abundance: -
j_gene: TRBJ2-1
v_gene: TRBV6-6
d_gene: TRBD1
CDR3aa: CASSTPGTGTYNEQFF
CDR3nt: TGTGCCAGCAGTACCCCGGGGACAGGCACGTACAATGAGCAGTTCTTC

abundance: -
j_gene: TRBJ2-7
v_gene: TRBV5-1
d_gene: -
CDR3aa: CASSQQGYEQYF
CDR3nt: TGCGCCAGCAGCCAACAGGGTTACGAGCAGTACTTC

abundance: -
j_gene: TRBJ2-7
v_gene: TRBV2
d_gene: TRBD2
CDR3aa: CASVQGLAGDGEQYF
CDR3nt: TGTGCCAGCGTCCAGGGACTAGCGGGAGATGGCGAGCAGTACTTC

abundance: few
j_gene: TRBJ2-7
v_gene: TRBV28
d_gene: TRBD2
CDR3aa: CASSGWASGSYHEQYF
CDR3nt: TGTGCCAGCAGTGGGTGGGCTAGCGGGAGTTATCACGAGCAGTACTTC

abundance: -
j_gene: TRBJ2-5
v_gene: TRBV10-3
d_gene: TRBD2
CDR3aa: CAIRPAGGLQETQYF
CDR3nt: TGTGCCATCAGGCCAGCGGGGGGTTTACAAGAGACCCAGTACTTC

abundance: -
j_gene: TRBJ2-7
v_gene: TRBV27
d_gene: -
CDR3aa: CASSLTVGSLYEQYF
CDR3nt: TGTGCCAGCAGTCTTACTGTCGGGAGCCTCTACGAGCAGTACTTC

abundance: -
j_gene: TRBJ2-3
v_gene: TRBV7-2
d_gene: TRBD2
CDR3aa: CASSSWTSGGTDTQYF
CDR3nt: TGTGCCAGCAGCTCCTGGACTAGCGGGGGTACAGATACGCAGTATTTT

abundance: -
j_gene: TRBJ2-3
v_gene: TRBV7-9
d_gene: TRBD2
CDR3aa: CASNLGLADTDTQYF
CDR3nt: TGTGCCAGCAACCTGGGACTAGCGGACACAGATACGCAGTATTTT

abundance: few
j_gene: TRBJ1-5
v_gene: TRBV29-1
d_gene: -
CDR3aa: CSVLDGLYQPQHF
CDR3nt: TGCAGCGTATTAGACGGACTGTATCAGCCCCAGCATTTT

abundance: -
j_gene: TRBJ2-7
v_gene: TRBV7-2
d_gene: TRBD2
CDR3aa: CASSGLAGPEGEQYF
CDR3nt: TGTGCCAGCAGCGGTCTAGCGGGGCCTGAGGGAGAGCAGTACTTC

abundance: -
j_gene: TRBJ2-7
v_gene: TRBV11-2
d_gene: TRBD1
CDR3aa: CASRPARGRGVNEQYF
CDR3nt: TGTGCCAGCAGACCCGCGAGGGGGCGCGGAGTGAACGAGCAGTACTTC

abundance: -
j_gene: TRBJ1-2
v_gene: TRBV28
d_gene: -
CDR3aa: CAWNSPYLSGYTF
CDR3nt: TGTGCCTGGAACAGCCCTTACCTAAGTGGCTACACCTTC

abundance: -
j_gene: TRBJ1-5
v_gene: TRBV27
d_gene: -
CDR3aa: CASSFTGRQPQHF
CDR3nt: TGTGCCAGCAGCTTCACGGGGAGACAGCCCCAGCATTTT

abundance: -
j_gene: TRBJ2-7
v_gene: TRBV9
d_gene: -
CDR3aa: CASSATGTSYEQYF
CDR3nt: TGTGCCAGCAGCGCTACCGGGACTTCCTACGAGCAGTACTTC

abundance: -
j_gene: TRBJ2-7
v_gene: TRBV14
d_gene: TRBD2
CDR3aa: CASSHSSGRVYEQYF
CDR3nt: TGTGCCAGCAGCCATTCTAGCGGGAGGGTCTACGAGCAGTACTTC

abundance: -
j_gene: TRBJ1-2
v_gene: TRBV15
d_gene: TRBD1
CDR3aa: CATSRAGGDGYTF
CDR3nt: TGTGCCACCAGCAGGGCAGGGGGCGATGGCTACACCTTC

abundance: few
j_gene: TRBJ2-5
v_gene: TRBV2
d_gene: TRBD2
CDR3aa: CASKEPAGRGEETQYF
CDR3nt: TGTGCCAGCAAGGAACCCGCAGGTCGGGGGGAAGAGACCCAGTACTTC

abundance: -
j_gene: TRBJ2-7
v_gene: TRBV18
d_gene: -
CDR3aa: CASSPIQTAYEQYF
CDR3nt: TGTGCCAGCTCACCAATTCAAACAGCCTACGAGCAGTACTTC

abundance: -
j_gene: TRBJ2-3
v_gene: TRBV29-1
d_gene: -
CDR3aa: CSVEDTGIGTDTQYF
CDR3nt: TGCAGCGTTGAAGACACAGGGATTGGCACAGATACGCAGTATTTT

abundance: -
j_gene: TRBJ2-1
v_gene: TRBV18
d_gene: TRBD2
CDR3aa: CASSQTSGSDNEQFF
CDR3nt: TGTGCCAGCTCACAAACTAGCGGGAGCGACAATGAGCAGTTCTTC

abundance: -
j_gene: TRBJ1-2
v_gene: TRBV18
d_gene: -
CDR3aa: CASSPRQTYGYTF
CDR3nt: TGTGCCAGCTCACCGCGGCAGACCTATGGCTACACCTTC

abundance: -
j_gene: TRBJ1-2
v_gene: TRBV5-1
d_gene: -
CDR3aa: CASSLVGLSRRFF
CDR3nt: TGCGCCAGCAGCTTAGTTGGCCTCTCGAGGAGGTTTTTC

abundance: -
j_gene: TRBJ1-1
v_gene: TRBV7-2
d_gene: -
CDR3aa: CASSLYGGTEAFF
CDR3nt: TGTGCCAGCAGCTTGTACGGGGGCACTGAAGCTTTCTTT

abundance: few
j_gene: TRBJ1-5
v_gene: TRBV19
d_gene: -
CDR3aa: CASSSPQGRSNQPQHF
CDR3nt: TGTGCCAGTAGTTCCCCACAGGGTAGGAGCAATCAGCCCCAGCATTTT

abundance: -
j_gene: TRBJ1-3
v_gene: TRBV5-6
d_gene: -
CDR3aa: CASSLVGKPGNTIYF
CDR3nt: TGTGCCAGCAGCTTGGTGGGCAAACCTGGAAACACCATATATTTT

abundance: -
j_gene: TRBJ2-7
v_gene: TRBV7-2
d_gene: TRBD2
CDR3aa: CASSLDQRGTYEQYF
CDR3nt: TGTGCCAGCAGCTTAGACCAGCGGGGGACCTACGAGCAGTACTTC

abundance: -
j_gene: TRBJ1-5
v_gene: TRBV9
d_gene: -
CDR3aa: CASSVRENQPQHF
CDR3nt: TGTGCCAGCAGCGTGAGAGAAAATCAGCCCCAGCATTTT

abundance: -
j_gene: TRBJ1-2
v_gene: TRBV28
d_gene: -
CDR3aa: CASSTQGHNYGYTF
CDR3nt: TGTGCCAGCAGTACCCAGGGGCACAACTATGGCTACACCTTC

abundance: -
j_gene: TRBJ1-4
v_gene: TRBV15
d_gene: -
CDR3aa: CATSRDPVATNEKLFF
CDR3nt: TGTGCCACCAGCAGAGACCCGGTTGCAACTAATGAAAAACTGTTTTTT

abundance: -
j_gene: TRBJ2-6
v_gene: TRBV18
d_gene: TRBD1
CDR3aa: CASSPDRDRWVNVLTF
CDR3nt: TGTGCCAGCTCACCAGACCGGGACAGGTGGGTCAACGTCCTGACTTTC

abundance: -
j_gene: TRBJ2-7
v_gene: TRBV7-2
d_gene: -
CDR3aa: CASSFVTAAEQQYF
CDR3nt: TGTGCCAGCAGCTTTGTAACGGCGGCGGAACAGCAGTACTTC

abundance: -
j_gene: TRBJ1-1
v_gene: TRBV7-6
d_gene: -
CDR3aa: CASSLGPRLNTEAFF
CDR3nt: TGTGCCAGCAGCTTAGGGCCCCGATTGAACACTGAAGCTTTCTTT

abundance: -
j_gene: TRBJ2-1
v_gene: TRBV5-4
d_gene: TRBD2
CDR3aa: CASSLTSGTYNEQFF
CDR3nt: TGTGCCAGCAGCTTGACTAGCGGGACCTACAATGAGCAGTTCTTC

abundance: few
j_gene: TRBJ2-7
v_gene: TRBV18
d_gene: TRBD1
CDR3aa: CASSRTGGVYEQYF
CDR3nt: TGTGCCAGCTCACGAACAGGGGGCGTCTACGAGCAGTACTTC

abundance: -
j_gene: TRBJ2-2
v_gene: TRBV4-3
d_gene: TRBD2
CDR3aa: CASSQIRPGGGTGELFF
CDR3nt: TGCGCCAGCAGCCAGATACGACCGGGAGGGGGGACCGGGGAGCTGTTTTTT

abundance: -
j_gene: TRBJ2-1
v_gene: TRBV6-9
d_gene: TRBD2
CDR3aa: CASSYGTSGGSSYNEQFF
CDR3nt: TGTGCCAGCAGTTACGGGACTAGCGGGGGGAGCTCCTACAATGAGCAGTTCTTC